The next 10 T cell receptor beta chains were all read from a single sample in a study of graft-versus-host responses after intestinal transplantation. No antigen has been identified for these receptors. Profiling relied on immunoSEQ multiplex PCR, and the TCRdb table lists in-frame clones only, not all of them. The sample has tens of thousands of clones; 91% are singletons. The material sequenced was unstimulated CD4+ T cells sorted from spleen or lymph node cells, taken before intestinal transplant. These receptors came from a human donor who received an intestinal transplant.

In the case of this clone: One junction end disagrees with the germline gene, perhaps due to a read error. The chain joins TRBV5-1 to TRBJ1-6; 9 bases map to TRBD1. Looked up from germline, CDR1 is SGHRS and CDR2 is YFSETQ. The CDR3 is made up of 16 amino acids. The CDR3 here is CASSFLDRGYYSPLHF. CDR3 coding DNA: TGCGCCAGCAGCTTCTTGGACAGGGGCTATTATTCACCCCTCCACTTT.

This chain uses TRBV7-2 with TRBJ1-6; D gene unclear. Trimming cost V 1 base and J 10 bases, with 5 bases left between them. CDR3 length: 12 residues. Germline CDR1 and CDR2: SGHTA and FQGNSA. The DNA of the CDR3 is TGTGCCAGCAGCTTAGGAGGCTCACCCCTCCACTTT. Protein sequence: CASSLGGSPLHF.

The rearrangement links TRBV6-5 to TRBJ1-3, with a possible D match to TRBD1 (6 bases). Germline loops: CDR1 MNHEY, CDR2 SVGAGI. Trimming left V 6 bases short and J 4 bases short, with 16 bases between. The CDR3 is 15 residues long. CDR3 amino acids: CASSREGGEGNTIYF. In DNA, the CDR3 is TGTGCCAGCAGCCGCGAAGGGGGAGAGGGAAACACCATATATTTT.

The rearrangement links TRBV2 to TRBJ1-1, with 8 nucleotides matching TRBD1. Germline V gene sequence: CDR1 SNHLY, CDR2 FYNNEI. The V gene end was trimmed by 6 bases and the J gene end by 4 bases; junction bases not matched to a gene: 7. The CDR3 totals 14 residues. In nucleotides, the CDR3 is TGTGCCAGCAGATATAGACAGGGGAGCACTGAAGCTTTCTTT. Its protein product is CASRYRQGSTEAFF.

This chain joins TRBV11-3 and TRBJ1-2; TRBD1 might be the D (5 bases). CDR3 length: 13 amino acids. The V gene's germline CDR1 is SGHNT and CDR2 YENEEA. V shed 5 bases and J shed 3 bases, with 10 bases lying between them. CDR3 bases: TGTGCCAGCAGCGCAGGGTCCTACTATGGCTACACCTTC. Its translation is CASSAGSYYGYTF.

The J gene is TRBJ1-2, the V gene TRBV2; D is undetermined. V was shortened by 8 bases and J by 1 base, with 14 bases between the two germline ends. The germline gives CDR1 SNHLY, CDR2 FYNNEI. The length of the CDR3 is 14 residues. CDR3 region: CASRLDHSNYGYTF. The CDR3 coding sequence is TGTGCCAGCCGACTCGATCATAGTAACTATGGCTACACCTTC. The whole variable domain, remainder taken from reference TRBV2 and TRBJ1-2, is EPEVTQTPSHQVTQMGQEVILRCVPISNHLYFYWYRQILGQKVEFLVSFYNNEISEKSEIFDDQFSVERPDGSNFTLKIRSTKLEDSAMYFCASRLDHSNYGYTFGSGTRLTVV.

This chain joins TRBV10-1 and TRBJ1-4, with TRBD1 identical over 7 bases. CDR3 size: 18 residues. The J segment lost 3 bases and the V segment lost 6 bases, leaving 16 bases of the junction unmatched. CDR1 and CDR2 from the germline V gene are WNHNN and SYGVQD (reference sequence). The CDR3 DNA sequence: TGCGCCAGCAGCCCGAATATGATCGCAGGGGGGCCTAATGAAAAACTGTTTTTT. Translation gives CASSPNMIAGGPNEKLFF.

The genes are TRBV10-2 and TRBJ2-3; 11 positions match TRBD1. Germline assignment: CDR1 WSHSY and CDR2 SAAADI. The V and J ends lost 6 bases and 2 bases, in that order; junction bases with no gene match: 4. The CDR3 runs 15 residues. CDR3 DNA sequence: TGCGCCAGCAGACCCGGACAGGGGGCCACAGATACGCAGTATTTT. Protein product: CASRPGQGATDTQYF.

J is TRBJ2-5 and V is TRBV11-2, with TRBD1 as a possible D gene (7 bases). The CDR3 length is 14 residues. The V gene's germline CDR1 is SGHAT and CDR2 FQNNGV. The V and J ends lost 0 bases and 6 bases respectively, with 11 bases between them. This chain's CDR3 is CASSLDGGGKTQYF. The CDR3 DNA follows: TGTGCCAGCAGCTTAGATGGAGGGGGCAAGACCCAGTACTTC.

The V and J genes are TRBV7-2 and TRBJ1-2; D perhaps matches TRBD1 (6 bases). The CDR3 has 15 residues. Germline CDR1 SGHTA, CDR2 FQGNSA. V was pared by 5 bases and J by 5 bases, with 18 bases between. This CDR3 reads CASSLINQGKYGYTF. The CDR3 DNA follows: TGTGCCAGCAGCCTAATCAACCAGGGGAAGTATGGCTACACCTTC.